Listed here are 11 T cell receptor beta chains from one sample, sequenced in a study of cytomegalovirus exposure and HLA in healthy donors. The PCR contained 60 Vbeta and 13 Jbeta primers. Data came from immunoSEQ multiplex PCR; TCRdb stores just in-frame clones and leaves some out. The table counts approximately 120,000 clones; 2.2% lies in the top ten. Sequencing was done on a sample of PBMCs. These receptors came from a man aged 35-49 years in good health and CMV-seronegative.

The chain recombines TRBV6-5 with TRBJ2-2; TRBD1 matches at 10 bases. V trimming: 6 bases; J trimming: 8 bases; junction bases outside the gene matches: 9. This CDR3 contains 15 residues. Per the germline V gene, CDR1 is MNHEY and CDR2 is SVGAGI. This CDR3 reads CASRRGQGGPGELFF. The CDR3 region has the DNA TGTGCCAGCAGACGAGGACAGGGGGGCCCGGGGGAGCTGTTTTTT.

The chain uses TRBV2 and TRBJ2-1; 9 bases fit TRBD2. V dropped 3 bases and J dropped 2; count of bases not matched to a gene: 2. CDR1 is SNHLY, CDR2 FYNNEI, per germline. This CDR3 spans 15 amino acids. Here the CDR3 DNA reads TGTGCCAGCAGTGATTTAGCGGGAGCCTACAATGAGCAGTTCTTC. This encodes CASSDLAGAYNEQFF. Complete variable domain (other parts from reference TRBV2 and TRBJ2-1): EPEVTQTPSHQVTQMGQEVILRCVPISNHLYFYWYRQILGQKVEFLVSFYNNEISEKSEIFDDQFSVERPDGSNFTLKIRSTKLEDSAMYFCASSDLAGAYNEQFFGPGTRLTVL.

The V call is TRBV18, the J call TRBJ1-2, with TRBD1 as a possible D gene (5 bases). Looked up from germline, CDR1 is KGHSH and CDR2 is LQKENI. V was cut by 2 bases and J by 5 bases, with 18 bases left in between. This CDR3 region has 16 residues. CDR3 region: CASSPSTRVNVYGYTF. In DNA, the CDR3 is TGTGCCAGCTCACCATCGACCAGGGTGAATGTTTATGGCTACACCTTC.

The chain employs TRBV10-3 and TRBJ1-5, with 9 bases identical to TRBD1. CDR1 and CDR2 from the germline V gene are ENHRY and SYGVKD. Trimming cost V 10 bases and J 2 bases; bases outside gene matches: 3. The CDR3 runs 13 residues. This chain's CDR3 is CATRQGGNQPQHF. As DNA, the CDR3 is TGTGCCACGCGACAGGGGGGCAATCAGCCCCAGCATTTT.

This chain joins TRBV6-4 and TRBJ1-4, with unresolved D. This CDR3 comprises 16 residues. V was pared by 4 bases and J by 8 bases, with 20 bases between. Germline-derived CDR1 and CDR2 are MRHNA and SNTAGT. For the CDR3, the DNA is TGTGCCAGCAGTGCCGGCTTAGGGTCCGGAGGGGAAAAACTGTTTTTT. Protein: CASSAGLGSGGEKLFF.

The rearrangement uses TRBV28 and TRBJ1-4; D perhaps matches TRBD1 (5 bases). Germline V CDR1 and CDR2: MDHEN, SYDVKM. This CDR3 has 15 amino acids. The V and J ends lost 0 bases and 4 bases respectively, with 9 bases between them. The CDR3 nucleotides are TGTGCCAGCAGTTTATGGGCAGGGAATAATGAAAAACTGTTTTTT. Protein sequence: CASSLWAGNNEKLFF.

The chain links TRBV6-5 to TRBJ2-7; TRBD1 aligns across 8 bases. CDR3 length equals 15 residues. The V segment lost 6 bases and the J segment 3 bases; nucleotides outside the gene matches: 10. Germline values: CDR1 MNHEY, CDR2 SVGAGI. The CDR3, as DNA: TGTGCCAGCAGCCGAGGACAGGGTAAGGGCTACGAGCAGTACTTC. Encoded protein: CASSRGQGKGYEQYF.

V gene TRBV11-2 combines with J gene TRBJ1-1; possibly TRBD1 for D (6 bases). V was pared by 1 base and J by 8 bases, with 17 bases between. The CDR3 covers 15 residues. Germline-derived CDR1 and CDR2 are SGHAT and FQNNGV. The CDR3 nucleotides are TGTGCCAGCAGCTTAGGGGGGGGGCAGCGAGGGGAAGCTTTCTTT. It is translated as CASSLGGGQRGEAFF.

The chain has TRBV6-1 and TRBJ2-7; 8 bases align to TRBD2. The CDR3 has 15 residues. Germline loops: CDR1 MNHNS, CDR2 SASEGT. The trim removed 4 bases at V and 5 bases at J, leaving 10 bases unmatched. Here the CDR3 reads CASSVSLAVLNEQYF. CDR3 DNA sequence: TGTGCCAGCAGTGTGTCACTAGCGGTGTTAAACGAGCAGTACTTC.

The CDR3 region has the DNA TGTGCCAGCAGCAAAGAAGCGGGCGCAGATACGCAGTATTTT. This gives the protein CASSKEAGADTQYF. The V gene is TRBV7-6, the J gene TRBJ2-3, with D possibly being TRBD2 (6 bases). CDR3 length: 14 residues. CDR1 is SGHVS and CDR2 is FNYEAQ in the germline V gene. V lost 5 bases, J lost 4 bases, and 13 bases lay in between.

The chain is built from TRBV28 and TRBJ2-2; D is ambiguous. CDR3 length: 16 amino acids. The V and J ends lost 6 bases and 4 bases respectively, with 18 bases between them. Germline CDR1 reads MDHEN; CDR2 reads SYDVKM. The CDR3 DNA is TGTGCCAGCAGCCCTTCCGGCAGGCCACTCACCGGGGAGCTGTTTTTT. This encodes CASSPSGRPLTGELFF.